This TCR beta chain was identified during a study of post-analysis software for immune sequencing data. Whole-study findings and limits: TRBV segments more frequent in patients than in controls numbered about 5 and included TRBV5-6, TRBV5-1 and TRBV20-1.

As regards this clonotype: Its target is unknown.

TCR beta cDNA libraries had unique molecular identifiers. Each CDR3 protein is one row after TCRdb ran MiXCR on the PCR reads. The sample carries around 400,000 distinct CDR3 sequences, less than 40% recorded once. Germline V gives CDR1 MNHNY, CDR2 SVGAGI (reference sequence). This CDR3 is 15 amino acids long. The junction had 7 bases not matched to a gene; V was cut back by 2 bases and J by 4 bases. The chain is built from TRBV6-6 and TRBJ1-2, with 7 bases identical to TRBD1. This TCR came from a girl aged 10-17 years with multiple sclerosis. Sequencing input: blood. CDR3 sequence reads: CASSYPGGQSYGYTF. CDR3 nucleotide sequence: TGTGCCAGCAGTTACCCAGGGGGACAGAGCTATGGCTACACCTTC.